Here is one TCR beta chain with its context. V lost 0 bases, J lost 6 bases, and 13 bases lay in between. The CDR3 spans 15 residues. Germline V lookup: CDR1 SGDLS, CDR2 YYNGEE. The record originates from a study of blood T cell repertoires in COVID-19. Sequenced by immunoSEQ multiplex PCR; TCRdb stores in-frame clones only, minus some. The table includes under 85,000 clones, over 80% detected once. The chain combines TRBV9 with TRBJ2-1; D might be TRBD1 (7 bases). This sequence originates from a man between 60 and 75 years old with active or convalescent COVID-19. Sequencing was done on a sample of peripheral blood. CDR3 region: CASSVAGQGGNEQFF. The CDR3 bases are TGTGCCAGCAGCGTAGCCGGGCAGGGGGGCAATGAGCAGTTCTTC.